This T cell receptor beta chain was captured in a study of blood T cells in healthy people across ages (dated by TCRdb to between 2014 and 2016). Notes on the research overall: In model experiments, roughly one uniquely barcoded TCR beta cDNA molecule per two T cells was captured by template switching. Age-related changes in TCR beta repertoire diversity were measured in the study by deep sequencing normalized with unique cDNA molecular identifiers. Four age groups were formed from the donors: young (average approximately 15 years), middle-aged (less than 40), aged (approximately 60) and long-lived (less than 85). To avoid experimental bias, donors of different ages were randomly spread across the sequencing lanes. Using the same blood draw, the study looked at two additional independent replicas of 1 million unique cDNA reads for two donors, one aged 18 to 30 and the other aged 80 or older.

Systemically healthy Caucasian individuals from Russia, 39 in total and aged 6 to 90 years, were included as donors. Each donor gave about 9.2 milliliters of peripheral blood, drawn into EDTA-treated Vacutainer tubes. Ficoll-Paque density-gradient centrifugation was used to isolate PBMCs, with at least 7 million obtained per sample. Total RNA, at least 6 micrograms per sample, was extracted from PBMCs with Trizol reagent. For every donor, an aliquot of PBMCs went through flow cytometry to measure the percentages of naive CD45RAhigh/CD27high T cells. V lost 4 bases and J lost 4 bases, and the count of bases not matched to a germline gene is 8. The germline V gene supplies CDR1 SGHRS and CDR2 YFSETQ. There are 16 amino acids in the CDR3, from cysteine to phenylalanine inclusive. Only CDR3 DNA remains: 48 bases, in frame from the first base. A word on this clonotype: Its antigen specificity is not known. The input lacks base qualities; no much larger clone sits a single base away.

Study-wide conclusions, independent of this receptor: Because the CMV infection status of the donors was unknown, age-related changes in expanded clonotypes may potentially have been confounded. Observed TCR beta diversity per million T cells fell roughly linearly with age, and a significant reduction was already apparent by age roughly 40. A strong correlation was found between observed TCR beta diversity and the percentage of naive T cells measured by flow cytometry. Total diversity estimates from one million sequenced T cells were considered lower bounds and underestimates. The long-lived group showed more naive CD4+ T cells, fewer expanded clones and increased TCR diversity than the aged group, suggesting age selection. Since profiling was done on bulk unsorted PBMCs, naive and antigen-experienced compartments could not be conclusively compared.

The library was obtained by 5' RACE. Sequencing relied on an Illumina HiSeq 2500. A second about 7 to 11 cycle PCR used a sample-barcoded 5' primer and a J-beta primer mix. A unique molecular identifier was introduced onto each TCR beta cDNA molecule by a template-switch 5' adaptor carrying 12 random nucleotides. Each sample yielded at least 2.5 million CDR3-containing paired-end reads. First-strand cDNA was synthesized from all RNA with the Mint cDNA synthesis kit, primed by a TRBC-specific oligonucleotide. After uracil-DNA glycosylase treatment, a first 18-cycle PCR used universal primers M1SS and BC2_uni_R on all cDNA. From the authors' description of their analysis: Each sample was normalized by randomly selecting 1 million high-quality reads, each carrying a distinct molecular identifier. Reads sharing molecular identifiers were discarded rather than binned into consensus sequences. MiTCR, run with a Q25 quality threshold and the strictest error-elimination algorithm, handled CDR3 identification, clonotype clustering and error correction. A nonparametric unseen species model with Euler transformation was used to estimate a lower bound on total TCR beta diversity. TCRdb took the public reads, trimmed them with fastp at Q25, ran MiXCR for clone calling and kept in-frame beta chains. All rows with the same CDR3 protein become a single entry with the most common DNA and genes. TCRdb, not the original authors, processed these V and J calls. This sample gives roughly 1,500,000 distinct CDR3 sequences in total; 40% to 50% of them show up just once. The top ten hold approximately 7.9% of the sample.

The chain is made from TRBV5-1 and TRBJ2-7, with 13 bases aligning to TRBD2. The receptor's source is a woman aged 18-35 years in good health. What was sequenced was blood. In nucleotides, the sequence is TGCGCCAGCAGCCTAACTGGACTAGCGGGGGATTACGAGCAGTACTTC. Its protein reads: CASSLTGLAGDYEQYF.